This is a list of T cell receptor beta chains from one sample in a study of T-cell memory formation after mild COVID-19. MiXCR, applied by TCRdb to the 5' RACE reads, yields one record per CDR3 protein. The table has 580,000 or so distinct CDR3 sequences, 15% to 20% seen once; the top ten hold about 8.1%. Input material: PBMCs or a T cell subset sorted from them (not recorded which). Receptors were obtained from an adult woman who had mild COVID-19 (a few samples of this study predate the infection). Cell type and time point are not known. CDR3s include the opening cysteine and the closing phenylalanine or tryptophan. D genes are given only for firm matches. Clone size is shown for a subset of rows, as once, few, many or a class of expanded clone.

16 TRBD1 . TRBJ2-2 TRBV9 CASSSNRDSSTGELFF TGTGCCAGCAGCTCAAACCGGGACAGCTCCACCGGGGAGCTGTTTTTT
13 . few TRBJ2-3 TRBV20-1 CSARDLNANTQYF TGCAGTGCTAGAGACTTAAACGCCAATACGCAGTATTTT
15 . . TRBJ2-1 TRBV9 CASSEKGAAVNEQFF TGTGCCAGCAGCGAGAAGGGCGCGGCGGTCAATGAGCAGTTCTTC
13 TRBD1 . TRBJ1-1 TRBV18 CASATGGSTEAFF TGTGCCAGCGCGACAGGGGGGAGCACTGAAGCTTTCTTT
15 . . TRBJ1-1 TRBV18 CASSPDGLLNTEAFF TGTGCCAGCTCACCAGACGGACTGCTGAACACTGAAGCTTTCTTT
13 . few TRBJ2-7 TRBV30 CAWSVTPGYEQYF TGTGCCTGGAGTGTGACACCTGGCTACGAGCAGTACTTC
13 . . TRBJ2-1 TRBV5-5 CASSLMLYNEQFF TGTGCCAGCAGCTTGATGCTTTACAATGAGCAGTTCTTC
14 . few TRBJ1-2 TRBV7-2 CASSLLTSNYGYTF TGTGCCAGCAGCCTACTGACGTCAAACTATGGCTACACCTTC
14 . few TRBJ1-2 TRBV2 CASSASGGNYGYTF TGTGCCAGCAGTGCTTCGGGGGGGAACTATGGCTACACCTTC
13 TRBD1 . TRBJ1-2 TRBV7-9 CASSPDRDLFYTF TGTGCCAGCAGCCCGGACAGGGACCTTTTCTACACCTTC
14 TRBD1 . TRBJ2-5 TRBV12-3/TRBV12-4 CASSPRDREETQYF TGTGCCAGCAGTCCCCGGGACAGGGAAGAGACCCAGTACTTC
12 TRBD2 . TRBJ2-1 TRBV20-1 CSAVGLAHEQFF TGCAGTGCCGTGGGACTAGCGCATGAGCAGTTCTTC
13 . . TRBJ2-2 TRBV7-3 CASSLHDTGELFF TGTGCCAGCAGCTTACACGACACCGGGGAGCTGTTTTTT
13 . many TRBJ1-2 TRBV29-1 CSVTATGPYGYTF TGCAGCGTTACGGCTACCGGTCCCTATGGCTACACCTTC
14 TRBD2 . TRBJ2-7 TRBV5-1 CASSFEAGAYEQYF TGCGCCAGCAGCTTCGAGGCGGGGGCCTACGAGCAGTACTTC
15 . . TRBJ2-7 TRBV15 CATSRETAFSYEQYF TGTGCCACCAGCAGAGAGACAGCTTTTTCCTACGAGCAGTACTTC
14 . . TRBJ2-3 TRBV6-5 CASSYEVGTDTQYF TGTGCCAGCAGTTACGAGGTGGGCACAGATACGCAGTATTTT
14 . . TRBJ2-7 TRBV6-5 CASGEGGFAYEQYF TGTGCCAGCGGGGAGGGGGGGTTTGCGTACGAGCAGTACTTC
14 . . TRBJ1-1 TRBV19 CASSTGYMNTEAFF TGTGCCAGTAGTACAGGGTACATGAACACTGAAGCTTTCTTT
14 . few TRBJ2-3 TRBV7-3 CASSLGGHGDTQYF TGTGCCAGCAGCTTAGGCGGGCACGGAGATACGCAGTATTTT
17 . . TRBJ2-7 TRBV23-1 CASSQPCLGCGGYEQYF TGCGCCAGCAGTCAACCCTGTTTGGGGTGCGGCGGCTACGAGCAGTACTTC
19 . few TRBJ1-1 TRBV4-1 CASSQFRGAERVTNTEAFF TGCGCCAGCAGCCAATTCCGGGGCGCGGAGCGAGTAACGAACACTGAAGCTTTCTTT
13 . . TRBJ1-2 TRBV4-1 CASSQEGGGGYTF TGCGCCAGCAGCCAAGAAGGCGGGGGGGGCTACACCTTC
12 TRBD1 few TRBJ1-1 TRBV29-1 CSAGRQGAEAFF TGCAGCGCGGGCCGACAGGGGGCTGAAGCTTTCTTT
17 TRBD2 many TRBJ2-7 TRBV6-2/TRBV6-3 CASSYVLAVTYSYEQYF TGTGCCAGCAGTTACGTGCTAGCGGTCACCTATTCCTACGAGCAGTACTTC
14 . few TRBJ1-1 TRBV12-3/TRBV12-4 CASSPVWGNTEAFF TGTGCCAGCAGCCCGGTGTGGGGCAACACTGAAGCTTTCTTT
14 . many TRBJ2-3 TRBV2 CASSGDSAADTQYF TGTGCCAGCTCGGGGGACTCGGCTGCAGATACGCAGTATTTT
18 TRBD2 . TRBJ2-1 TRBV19 CASSSRTSGGLGYNEQFF TGTGCCAGTAGTAGCAGGACTAGCGGAGGTTTGGGATACAATGAGCAGTTCTTC
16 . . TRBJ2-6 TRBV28 CASSLGRSSGANVLTF TGTGCCAGCAGTTTGGGTAGGTCCTCTGGGGCCAACGTCCTGACTTTC
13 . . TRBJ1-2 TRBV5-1 CASSLSINYGYTF TGCGCCAGCAGCTTATCCATTAACTATGGCTACACCTTC
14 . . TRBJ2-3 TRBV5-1 CASSSEGGTDTQYF TGCGCCAGCAGCTCCGAGGGGGGAACAGATACGCAGTATTTT
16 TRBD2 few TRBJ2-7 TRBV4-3 CASSQDLAGGAYEQYF TGCGCCAGCAGCCAAGACCTAGCGGGAGGCGCCTACGAGCAGTACTTC